Listed here are 29 T cell receptor beta chains from one sample, sequenced in a study of shared clonotypes between healthy human individuals. TCRdb keeps only in-frame clones here, not all; method: immunoSEQ multiplex PCR. The sample holds 2 million to 2.5 million clones, more than 85% seen once. Sequenced material: naive CD4+ T cells from PBMCs. Subset reported: CD45RA+ positively selected. The receptors stem from a man between 18 and 29 years old in good health. Some clones in this sample may be carry-over from other donors' samples.

This clone occurred a few times. V is TRBV7-9 and J is TRBJ1-1; no clear D gene. CDR3 length equals 14 residues. Germline CDR1 SEHNR, CDR2 FQNEAQ (reference sequence). V lost 3 bases, J lost 4 bases, and 12 bases lay in between. DNA of the CDR3: TGTGCCAGCAGCTTCCCCTGGGAGGGCACTGAAGCTTTCTTT. Encoded protein: CASSFPWEGTEAFF. Using reference TRBV7-9 and TRBJ1-1 for the parts outside the CDR3, the full variable domain is DTGVSQNPRHKITKRGQNVTFRCDPISEHNRLYWYRQTLGQGPEFLTYFQNEAQLEKSRLLSDRFSAERPKGSFSTLEIQRTEQGDSAMYLCASSFPWEGTEAFFGQGTRLTVV.

The chain combines TRBV4-3 with TRBJ1-4, with D hard to call. This CDR3 is built from 13 residues. The ends were cut back, 1 base at V and 7 bases at J, with 7 bases in the middle. The germline gives CDR1 LGHNA, CDR2 YSLEER. CDR3 sequence (DNA): TGCGCCAGCAGCCAAGCTGGTGGTGAAAAACTGTTTTTT. This encodes CASSQAGGEKLFF.

This clone occurred a few times. This sequence joins TRBV9 and TRBJ1-1, with D unclear. V lost 4 bases, J lost 3 bases, and 10 bases lay in between. This CDR3 has 13 amino acids. Germline lookup yields CDR1 SGDLS and CDR2 YYNGEE. This chain's CDR3 is CASSPADHTEAFF. In DNA form, the CDR3 reads TGTGCCAGCAGCCCAGCAGACCACACTGAAGCTTTCTTT.

The V gene is TRBV7-3, the J gene TRBJ2-3; D might be TRBD1 or TRBD2, each matching 5 bases. This CDR3 region has 13 residues. Trimming pared 1 base from V and 10 bases from J, leaving 12 bases between. Germline values: CDR1 SGHTA, CDR2 FQGTGA. This CDR3 is CASSLISGSPQYF. The CDR3 region has the DNA TGTGCCAGCAGCTTAATTTCAGGGAGTCCGCAGTATTTT.

This clone was observed once. V is TRBV6-5 and J is TRBJ2-7; no reliable D call. There are 16 residues in the CDR3. The V and J ends lost 2 bases and 4 bases respectively, with 18 bases between them. Germline CDR1 MNHEY, CDR2 SVGAGI. CDR3 nucleotide sequence: TGTGCCAGCAGTTACCCTCGGCTTCGCCCCCAATACGAGCAGTACTTC. It codes for CASSYPRLRPQYEQYF.

The chain has TRBV6-1 and TRBJ1-5; D possibly corresponds to TRBD1 (5 bases). The V and J ends lost 10 bases and 5 bases respectively, with 15 bases between them. Germline V gene data show CDR1 as MNHNS and CDR2 as SASEGT. The CDR3 sequence is 13 residues long. The CDR3 sequence is CATQVSGHQPQHF. The DNA of the CDR3 is TGTGCCACTCAGGTTTCGGGGCATCAGCCCCAGCATTTT.

The rearrangement uses TRBV2 and TRBJ1-2; 7 bases agree with TRBD1. The length of the CDR3 is 13 residues. Losses at the gene ends were 7 bases for V and 4 bases for J; bases not matched to a gene: 6. Germline lookup yields CDR1 SNHLY and CDR2 FYNNEI. The CDR3 region has the DNA TGTGCCAGCACAGGGGGACGAAGCTATGGCTACACCTTC. Its translation is CASTGGRSYGYTF.

This CDR3 reads CASSEGQPTTDTQYF. Here the CDR3 DNA reads TGTGCCAGCAGTGAGGGACAGCCAACCACAGATACGCAGTATTTT. The J gene is TRBJ2-3, the V gene TRBV25-1; 7 bases are a match to TRBD1. Looked up from germline, CDR1 is MGHDK and CDR2 is SYGVNS. This CDR3 has 15 amino acids. The V gene end was trimmed by 3 bases and the J gene end by 2 bases; junction bases not matched to a gene: 5.

This chain uses TRBV14 with TRBJ2-6; no clear D. In germline, CDR1 is SGHDN, CDR2 FVKESK. This CDR3 comprises 17 residues. The V gene lost 2 bases and the J gene lost 2 bases, with 13 bases spanning the gap. The CDR3 DNA reads TGTGCCAGCAGCCAAAGTGGGCGTCCCGCTGGGGCCAACGTCCTGACTTTC. Protein sequence: CASSQSGRPAGANVLTF.

The chain links TRBV5-6 to TRBJ2-1, with 7 bases fitting TRBD1. The CDR3 has 16 amino acids. Germline V CDR1 and CDR2: SGHDT, YYEEEE. V lost 3 bases, J lost 7 bases, and 13 bases stayed unmatched. The CDR3 region has the DNA TGTGCCAGCAGCTGGCGGCCTAGGACAGGAAAGAATGAGCAGTTCTTC. This sequence encodes CASSWRPRTGKNEQFF.

This chain links TRBV18 with TRBJ2-5, with 7 bases that match TRBD1. V trimming: 3 bases; J trimming: 3 bases; junction bases outside the gene matches: 7. This CDR3 region has 15 residues. From germline, CDR1 is KGHSH and CDR2 LQKENI. CDR3 amino acids: CASSPVRDREETQYF. CDR3 nucleotides: TGTGCCAGCTCACCCGTCCGGGACAGAGAAGAGACCCAGTACTTC.

This chain links TRBV2 with TRBJ1-5; D not certain. Trimming took off 5 bases at V and 3 bases at J, with 8 bases between the two ends. The CDR3 loop spans 13 amino acids. Germline V gene sequence: CDR1 SNHLY, CDR2 FYNNEI. In DNA form, the CDR3 reads TGTGCCAGCAGTAGAGACAACAATCAGCCCCAGCATTTT. Amino acids: CASSRDNNQPQHF.

The chain recombines TRBV7-3 with TRBJ2-7, with D possibly TRBD2 on 5 matching bases. This CDR3 is 16 amino acids long. The V and J ends lost 5 bases and 1 base respectively, with 18 bases between them. In germline, CDR1 is SGHTA, CDR2 FQGTGA. The CDR3 nucleotides read TGTGCCAGCAGCCCTAGTGGCATAGCGCAGTCCTACGAGCAGTACTTC. This encodes CASSPSGIAQSYEQYF.

This clone was seen a handful of times. The V call is TRBV29-1, the J call TRBJ1-1, with D possibly matching TRBD1 (5 bases). The CDR3 is 13 residues long. The V end lost 3 bases, the J end lost 2 bases, and 10 bases lay between the germline ends. Germline V lookup: CDR1 SQVTM, CDR2 ANQGSEA. CDR3 amino acids: CSVERQSNTEAFF. In nucleotides, the CDR3 is TGCAGCGTTGAGAGACAGAGCAACACTGAAGCTTTCTTT.

About this clone itself: Other DNA variants within this sample encode the same CDR3. This chain joins TRBV7-9 and TRBJ1-1; unclear D gene. The CDR3 is 13 amino acids. Deletions cut 0 bases from V and 1 base from J, with 3 bases between. Germline assignment: CDR1 SEHNR and CDR2 FQNEAQ (reference sequence). The CDR3 reads CASSLAGNTEAFF. In nucleotides, the CDR3 is TGTGCCAGCAGCTTAGCGGGGAACACTGAAGCTTTCTTT.

The V and J genes are TRBV7-6 and TRBJ2-5, with D maybe TRBD2 (5 bases). There are 13 residues in the CDR3. V dropped 2 bases and J dropped 5 bases, with 9 bases sitting between them. Germline lookup yields CDR1 SGHVS and CDR2 FNYEAQ. The CDR3 is CASSLRGLETQYF. As DNA, the CDR3 is TGTGCCAGCAGCTTAAGAGGGTTGGAGACCCAGTACTTC.

This chain uses TRBV6-1 with TRBJ1-2; tentative D call: TRBD1 (6 bases). V was pared by 5 bases and J by 8 bases, with 18 bases between. This CDR3 has 14 residues. Germline CDR1 reads MNHNS; CDR2 reads SASEGT. CDR3 sequence reads: CASSPLVGGMGYTF. CDR3 sequence (DNA): TGTGCCAGCAGTCCCCTTGTAGGGGGAATGGGCTACACCTTC.

The CDR3 sequence is CASSVGRLTFSYEQYF. The CDR3 nucleotides are TGTGCCAGTAGTGTCGGGAGACTGACCTTCTCCTACGAGCAGTACTTC. The V gene is TRBV19, the J gene TRBJ2-7, with D maybe TRBD2 (6 bases). The germline V gene encodes CDR1 LNHDA and CDR2 SQIVND (reference sequence). V was trimmed by 5 bases and J by 0 bases, leaving 17 bases between them. There are 16 residues in the CDR3.

Remarks on this clone: The sample contains more than one DNA sequence encoding this CDR3. CDR3 DNA sequence: TGTGCCAGCAGCCCAGGGACAGGGGACTATGGCTACACCTTC. As protein: CASSPGTGDYGYTF. The chain recombines TRBV7-2 with TRBJ1-2; TRBD1 matches 10 bases. V was clipped by 5 bases and J by 3 bases; unmatched bases: 3. The CDR3 consists of 14 residues. In germline, CDR1 is SGHTA, CDR2 FQGNSA.

The rearrangement uses TRBV11-1 and TRBJ1-1; D not certain. Trimming took off 2 bases at V and 11 bases at J, with 15 bases between the two ends. This CDR3 has 13 amino acids. CDR1 is SGHAT and CDR2 is FQDESV in the germline V gene (reference sequence). The CDR3 spells CASSLLGPTSAFF. The DNA of the CDR3 is TGTGCCAGCAGCTTACTCGGACCCACCAGTGCTTTCTTT.

The gene calls are TRBV18 and TRBJ2-1; 8 bases are a match to TRBD2. There are 16 residues in the CDR3. The trim removed 6 bases at V and 10 bases at J, leaving 17 bases unmatched. Germline CDR1 KGHSH, CDR2 LQKENI. In nucleotides, the CDR3 is TGTGCCAGCTCCCAGGGTGGAACTAGCGGCTACATGGAGCAGTTCTTC. As protein: CASSQGGTSGYMEQFF.

This rearrangement joins TRBV7-2 to TRBJ2-5, with D possibly matching TRBD2 (6 bases). The V gene's germline CDR1 is SGHTA and CDR2 FQGNSA. V shed 4 bases and J shed 4 bases, with 7 bases lying between them. CDR3 length: 12 residues. The CDR3 bases are TGTGCCAGCAGCTCTAGCGTAGAGACCCAGTACTTC. Its translation: CASSSSVETQYF.

The rearrangement uses TRBV11-2 and TRBJ2-3; no firm D call. The CDR3 has 12 amino acids. Trimming stripped 4 bases from V and 6 bases from J, with 8 bases between. Germline CDR1 SGHAT, CDR2 FQNNGV. The CDR3 DNA reads TGTGCCAGCAGCTCGAATCGCGATACGCAGTATTTT. The encoded protein is CASSSNRDTQYF.

The chain is built from TRBV5-1 and TRBJ2-2; D tentatively reads TRBD1 or TRBD2 (6 bases each). CDR1 is SGHRS and CDR2 is YFSETQ in the germline V gene. V was trimmed by 0 bases and J by 4 bases, leaving 16 bases between them. This CDR3 region has 17 residues. CDR3 residues: CASSLESGGLITGELFF. The CDR3 nucleotides read TGCGCCAGCAGCTTGGAGTCCGGGGGCTTGATCACCGGGGAGCTGTTTTTT.

V is TRBV7-8 and J is TRBJ2-1, with 7 positions matching TRBD2. The trim removed 3 bases at V and 5 bases at J, leaving 4 bases unmatched. Germline lookup yields CDR1 SGHVS and CDR2 FQNEAQ. The CDR3 totals 14 residues. The CDR3 is CASSFGTKDNEQFF. For the CDR3, the DNA is TGTGCCAGCAGCTTCGGGACTAAGGACAATGAGCAGTTCTTC.

The chain joins TRBV7-2 to TRBJ1-5; possibly TRBD1 for D (5 bases). The V end was cut by 5 bases, the J end by 6 bases, with 14 bases between. The length of the CDR3 is 14 residues. Germline V gene data show CDR1 as SGHTA and CDR2 as FQGNSA. CDR3 sequence reads: CASSPDRAPQPQHF. The DNA of the CDR3 is TGTGCCAGCAGCCCCGACAGAGCACCTCAGCCCCAGCATTTT.

The V gene is TRBV11-3, the J gene TRBJ2-2; D unresolved. The CDR3 totals 16 residues. Trimming took off 1 base at V and 3 bases at J, with 12 bases between the two ends. Germline CDR1 SGHNT, CDR2 YENEEA. Written as DNA, the CDR3 is TGTGCCAGCAGCTTAGGGGCGATATATGACACCGGGGAGCTGTTTTTT. Protein product: CASSLGAIYDTGELFF.

Comment on this clone: Other DNA sequences in the same sample also yield this CDR3. The J gene is TRBJ2-5, the V gene TRBV20-1; D may be TRBD2 (6 bases). The germline V gene has CDR1 DFQATT and CDR2 SNEGSKA (reference sequence). Trimming cost V 5 bases and J 5 bases, with 9 bases left between them. This CDR3 has 11 amino acids. In DNA form, the CDR3 reads TGCAGTGCTCGGCTAGCGGAGACCCAGTACTTC. Its protein product is CSARLAETQYF.

This chain uses TRBV28 with TRBJ2-3; the match to TRBD2 covers 8 bases. The CDR3 is 14 residues long. V gave up 8 bases and J gave up 5 bases; unmatched junction bases: 9. Germline V lookup: CDR1 MDHEN, CDR2 SYDVKM. CDR3 DNA sequence: TGTGCCAGCCTCCCGGGGGGGTCGGGAGATACGCAGTATTTT. The encoded protein is CASLPGGSGDTQYF.